What follows describes a single TCR beta chain. Its antigen is not known. Next came a second PCR, run for about 6 to 11 cycles, which used a sample-barcoded 5' primer along with a J-beta primer mix. TCRdb reprocessed the 5' RACE reads via MiXCR and lists one record per CDR3 protein. The repertoire holds 650,000 or so distinct CDR3 sequences, 45% to 60% seen once, with approximately 12% in the top ten. These data come from a study of blood T cells in healthy people across ages. Study-wide results and caveats: A strong correlation between TCR beta diversity and naive T cell percentage was seen. There were more naive CD4+ cells and higher diversity in long-lived donors than in aged donors. CMV status of donors was not determined, possibly confounding expanded clonotype changes. Older age went with lower TCR beta diversity per million T cells, in a roughly linear way.

The germline V gene has CDR1 SQVTM and CDR2 ANQGSEA. CDR3 length equals 14 residues. Trimming removed 2 bases at V and 3 bases at J, with 14 bases between. This receptor was obtained from a woman of 80 years or more in good health. Sequenced: blood. The chain recombines TRBV29-1 with TRBJ2-7, with D uncertain. CDR3: CSVELPHPNYEQYF. The DNA for the CDR3 is TGCAGCGTTGAATTACCCCACCCCAACTACGAGCAGTACTTC.